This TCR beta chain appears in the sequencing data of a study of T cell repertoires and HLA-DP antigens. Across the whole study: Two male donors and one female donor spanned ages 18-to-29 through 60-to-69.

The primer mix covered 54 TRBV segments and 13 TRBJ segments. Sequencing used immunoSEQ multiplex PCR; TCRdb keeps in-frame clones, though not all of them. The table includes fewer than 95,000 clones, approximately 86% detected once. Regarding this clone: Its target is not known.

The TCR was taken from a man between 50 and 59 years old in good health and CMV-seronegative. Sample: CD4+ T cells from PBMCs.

This CDR3 is CASSLTQGWTGELFF. CDR3 in DNA: TGTGCCAGCAGCTTAACCCAGGGGTGGACCGGGGAGCTGTTTTTT. The chain uses TRBV7-3 and TRBJ2-2, with TRBD1 as a possible D gene (6 bases). The CDR3 is 15 residues long. V was trimmed by 0 bases and J by 5 bases, leaving 10 bases between them. Germline V lookup: CDR1 SGHTA, CDR2 FQGTGA.